These T cell receptor beta chains were read from a single sample in a study of CD8+CD57+ T cells in acquired aplastic anemia. TCRdb redid the calling of the reads with MiXCR, one entry per CDR3 protein. The data show fewer than 200,000 distinct CDR3 sequences, 55% to 75% seen once. Sequencing input: sorted CD4+, CD8+, or CD8+CD57+ T cells (not recorded which) from PBMCs. These receptors were collected from a human donor in good health. Each CDR3 is given with its conserved first and last residue. D genes are given only for firm matches. Clone size, where shown, is once, few, many, or a class for clones that have expanded.

j_call | v_call | d_call | clone_size | cdr3_aa | cdr3_nt
TRBJ2-5 | TRBV24-1 | . | once | CATSDFRKGSRETQYF | TGTGCCACCAGTGATTTTAGGAAGGGTTCCCGGGAGACCCAGTACTTC
TRBJ1-5 | TRBV12-3/TRBV12-4 | . | . | CASSLNSQPQHF | TGTGCCAGCAGTTTAAATTCGCAGCCCCAGCATTTT
TRBJ2-1 | TRBV20-1 | TRBD2 | . | CSARHGRLAGYNEQFF | TGCAGTGCTAGGCACGGCCGACTAGCGGGATACAATGAGCAGTTCTTC
TRBJ2-7 | TRBV29-1 | . | . | CSVERGGQNEQYF | TGCAGCGTTGAGAGAGGGGGGCAGAACGAGCAGTACTTC
TRBJ2-7 | TRBV20-1 | TRBD1 | few | CSALSTGGASYEQYF | TGCAGTGCTCTTTCCACAGGGGGCGCGTCCTACGAGCAGTACTTC
TRBJ2-2 | TRBV24-1 | TRBD1 | . | CATSETTGGSLNTGELFF | TGTGCCACCAGTGAGACGACAGGGGGCTCGTTGAACACCGGGGAGCTGTTTTTT
TRBJ2-2 | TRBV11-3 | . | many | CASSQFSGELFF | TGTGCCAGCAGCCAATTTTCCGGGGAGCTGTTTTTT
TRBJ2-5 | TRBV24-1 | . | . | CATSEGETQYF | TGTGCCACCAGTGAGGGAGAGACCCAGTACTTC
TRBJ2-7 | TRBV20-1 | TRBD2 | . | CSVVRTSGKSSYEQYF | TGCAGTGTAGTCAGGACTAGCGGGAAGAGCTCCTACGAGCAGTACTTC
TRBJ2-7 | TRBV15 | . | . | CATKLPLSHEQYF | TGTGCCACCAAGTTGCCTCTCTCCCACGAGCAGTACTTC
TRBJ1-2 | TRBV29-1 | . | few | CSVLRGGGTEGYTF | TGCAGCGTTCTTAGGGGGGGAGGTACGGAAGGCTACACCTTC
TRBJ1-5 | TRBV19 | . | many | CASSVPRISNQPQHF | TGTGCCAGTAGTGTCCCCAGGATTAGCAATCAGCCCCAGCATTTT
TRBJ2-7 | TRBV7-2 | . | . | CASSLAVNPSLGDEQYF | TGCGCCAGCAGCTTGGCCGTAAACCCGAGTCTCGGCGACGAGCAGTACTTC
TRBJ2-5 | TRBV5-1 | . | . | CASSSTGTQYF | TGCGCCAGCAGCTCCACCGGGACCCAGTACTTC
TRBJ2-7 | TRBV12-3/TRBV12-4 | TRBD1 | . | CASSHGQVVSYEQYF | TGTGCCAGCAGCCACGGACAGGTTGTATCCTACGAGCAGTACTTC
TRBJ2-7 | TRBV29-1 | . | . | CSVESGQSYEQYF | TGCAGCGTTGAATCCGGGCAGTCCTACGAGCAGTACTTC
TRBJ2-5 | TRBV25-1 | . | . | CASTAGGLETQYF | TGTGCCAGCACGGCAGGAGGACTAGAGACCCAGTACTTC
TRBJ1-2 | TRBV7-8 | TRBD1 | . | CASSFQGVGGYTF | TGTGCCAGCAGCTTCCAGGGGGTCGGTGGCTACACCTTC
TRBJ2-6 | TRBV7-3 | . | . | CASSRGSSGANVLTF | TGTGCCAGCAGCCGGGGGAGCTCTGGGGCCAACGTCCTGACTTTC
TRBJ2-5 | TRBV11-2 | . | . | CASSFTGAETQYF | TGTGCCAGCAGCTTCACAGGAGCGGAGACCCAGTACTTC
TRBJ2-3 | TRBV19 | . | . | CASSPAVSTDTQYF | TGTGCCAGTAGTCCCGCAGTTAGCACAGATACGCAGTATTTT
TRBJ1-4 | TRBV7-8 | TRBD1 | . | CASSWTWGQRHEKLFF | TGTGCCAGCAGCTGGACTTGGGGACAGCGGCATGAAAAACTGTTTTTT